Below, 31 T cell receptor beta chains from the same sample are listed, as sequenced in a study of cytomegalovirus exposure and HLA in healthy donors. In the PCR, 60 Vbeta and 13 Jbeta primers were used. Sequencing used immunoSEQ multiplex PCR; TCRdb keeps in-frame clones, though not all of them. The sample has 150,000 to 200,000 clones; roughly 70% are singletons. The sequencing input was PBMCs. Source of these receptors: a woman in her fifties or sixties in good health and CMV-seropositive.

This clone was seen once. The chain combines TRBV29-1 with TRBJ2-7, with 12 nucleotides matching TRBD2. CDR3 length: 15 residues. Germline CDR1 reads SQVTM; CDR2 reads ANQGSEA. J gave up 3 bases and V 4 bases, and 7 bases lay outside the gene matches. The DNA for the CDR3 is TGCAGCGTTGTGCTAGCGGGGGGGCTTTACTACGAGCAGTACTTC. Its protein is CSVVLAGGLYYEQYF.

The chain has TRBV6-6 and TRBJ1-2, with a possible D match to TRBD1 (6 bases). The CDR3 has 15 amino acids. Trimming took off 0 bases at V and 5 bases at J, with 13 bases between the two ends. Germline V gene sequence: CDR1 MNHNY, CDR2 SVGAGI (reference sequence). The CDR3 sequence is CASSYSRGQYYGYTF. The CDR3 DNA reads TGTGCCAGCAGTTACTCAAGAGGACAGTATTATGGCTACACCTTC.

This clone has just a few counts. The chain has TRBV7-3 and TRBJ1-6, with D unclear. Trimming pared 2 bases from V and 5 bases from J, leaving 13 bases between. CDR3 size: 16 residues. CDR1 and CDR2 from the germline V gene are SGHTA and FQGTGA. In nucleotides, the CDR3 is TGTGCCAGCAGCTTATACGGACCGGGAAATAATTCACCCCTCCACTTT. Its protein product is CASSLYGPGNNSPLHF.

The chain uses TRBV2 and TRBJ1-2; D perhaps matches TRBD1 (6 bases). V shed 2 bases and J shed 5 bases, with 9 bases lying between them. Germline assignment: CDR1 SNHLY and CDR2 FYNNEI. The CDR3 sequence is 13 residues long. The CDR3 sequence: CASSESQGYGYTF. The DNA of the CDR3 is TGTGCCAGCAGTGAAAGTCAGGGGTATGGCTACACCTTC.

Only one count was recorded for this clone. CDR3 protein: CASSEETGAYGYTF. Here the CDR3 DNA reads TGTGCCAGCAGTGAAGAAACAGGGGCCTATGGCTACACCTTC. The chain recombines TRBV6-4 with TRBJ1-2; 7 positions match TRBD1. CDR1 and CDR2 (germline): MRHNA, SNTAGT. The CDR3 totals 14 residues. V trimming: 3 bases; J trimming: 4 bases; junction bases outside the gene matches: 5.

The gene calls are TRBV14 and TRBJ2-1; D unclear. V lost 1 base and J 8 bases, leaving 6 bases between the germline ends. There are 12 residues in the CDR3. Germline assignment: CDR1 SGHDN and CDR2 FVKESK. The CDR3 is CASSQVSDEQFF. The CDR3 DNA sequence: TGTGCCAGCAGCCAAGTTTCGGATGAGCAGTTCTTC.

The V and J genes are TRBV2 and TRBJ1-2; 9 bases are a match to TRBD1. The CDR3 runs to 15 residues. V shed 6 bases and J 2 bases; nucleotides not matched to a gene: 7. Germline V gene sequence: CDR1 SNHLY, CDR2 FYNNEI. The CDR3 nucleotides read TGTGCCAGCAGCGAGGGACAGGGTAGCAACTATGGCTACACCTTC. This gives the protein CASSEGQGSNYGYTF.

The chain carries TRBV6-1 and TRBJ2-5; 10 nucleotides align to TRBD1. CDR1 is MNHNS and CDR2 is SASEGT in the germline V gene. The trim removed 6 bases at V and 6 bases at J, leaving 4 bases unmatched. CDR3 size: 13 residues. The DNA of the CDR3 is TGTGCCAGCAGCCGGGACAGGGGACAGACCCAGTACTTC. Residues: CASSRDRGQTQYF.

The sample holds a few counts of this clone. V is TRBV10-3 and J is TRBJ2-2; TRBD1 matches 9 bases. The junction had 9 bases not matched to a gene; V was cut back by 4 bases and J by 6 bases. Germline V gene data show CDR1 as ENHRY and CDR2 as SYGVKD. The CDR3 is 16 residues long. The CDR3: CAISARDRVSSGELFF. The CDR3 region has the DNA TGTGCCATCAGTGCCCGGGACAGGGTATCCTCCGGGGAGCTGTTTTTT.

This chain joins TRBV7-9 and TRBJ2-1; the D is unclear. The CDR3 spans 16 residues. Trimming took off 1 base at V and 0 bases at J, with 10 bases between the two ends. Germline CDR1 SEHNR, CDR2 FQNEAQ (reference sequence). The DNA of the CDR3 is TGTGCCAGCAGCTTAGGCCACCTGAGCTCCTACAATGAGCAGTTCTTC. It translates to CASSLGHLSSYNEQFF. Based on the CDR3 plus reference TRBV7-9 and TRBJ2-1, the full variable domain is DTGVSQNPRHKITKRGQNVTFRCDPISEHNRLYWYRQTLGQGPEFLTYFQNEAQLEKSRLLSDRFSAERPKGSFSTLEIQRTEQGDSAMYLCASSLGHLSSYNEQFFGPGTRLTVL.

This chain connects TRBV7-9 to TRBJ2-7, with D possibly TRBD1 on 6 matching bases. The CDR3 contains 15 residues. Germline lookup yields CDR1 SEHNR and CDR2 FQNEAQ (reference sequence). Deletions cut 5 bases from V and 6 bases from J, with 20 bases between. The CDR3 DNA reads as TGTGCCAGCAGCCCCACCTCGCCAGGGGATATCGAGCAGTACTTC. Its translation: CASSPTSPGDIEQYF.

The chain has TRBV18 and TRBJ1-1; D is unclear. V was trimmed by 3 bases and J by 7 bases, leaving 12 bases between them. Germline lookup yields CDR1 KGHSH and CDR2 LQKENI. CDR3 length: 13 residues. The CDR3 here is CASSPGLTNEAFF. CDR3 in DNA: TGTGCCAGCTCACCCGGACTCACGAATGAAGCTTTCTTT.

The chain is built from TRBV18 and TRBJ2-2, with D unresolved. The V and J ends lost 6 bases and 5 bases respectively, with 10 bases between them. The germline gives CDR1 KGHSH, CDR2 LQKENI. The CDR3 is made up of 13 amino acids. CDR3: CASSSMTTGELFF. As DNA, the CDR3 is TGTGCCAGCTCCAGTATGACTACCGGGGAGCTGTTTTTT.

The CDR3 region has the DNA TGTGCCAGCAGCCCCCGAGGGGGCGCGGTGAACACTGAAGCTTTCTTT. This sequence encodes CASSPRGGAVNTEAFF. This chain links TRBV7-2 with TRBJ1-1; 7 bases are a match to TRBD1. CDR1 and CDR2 from the germline V gene are SGHTA and FQGNSA. J lost 0 bases, V lost 5 bases, and 9 bases had no gene match. The CDR3 has 16 residues.

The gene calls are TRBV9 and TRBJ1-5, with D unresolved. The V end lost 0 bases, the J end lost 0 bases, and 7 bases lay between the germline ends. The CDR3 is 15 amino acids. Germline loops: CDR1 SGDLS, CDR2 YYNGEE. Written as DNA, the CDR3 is TGTGCCAGCAGCGTAGACGGGGTTAGCAATCAGCCCCAGCATTTT. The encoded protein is CASSVDGVSNQPQHF.

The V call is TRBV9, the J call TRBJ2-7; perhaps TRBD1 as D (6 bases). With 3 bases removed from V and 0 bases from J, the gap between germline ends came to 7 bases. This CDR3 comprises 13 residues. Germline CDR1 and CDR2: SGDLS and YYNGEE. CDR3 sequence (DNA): TGTGCCAGCAGCGCGACAGGCTCCTACGAGCAGTACTTC. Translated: CASSATGSYEQYF.

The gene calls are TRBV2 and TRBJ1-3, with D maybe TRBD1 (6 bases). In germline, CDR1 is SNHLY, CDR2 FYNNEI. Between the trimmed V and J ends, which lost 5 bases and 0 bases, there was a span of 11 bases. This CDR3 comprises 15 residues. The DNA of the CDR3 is TGTGCCAGCAGTCCGACAGGAGACTCTGGAAACACCATATATTTT. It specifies CASSPTGDSGNTIYF.

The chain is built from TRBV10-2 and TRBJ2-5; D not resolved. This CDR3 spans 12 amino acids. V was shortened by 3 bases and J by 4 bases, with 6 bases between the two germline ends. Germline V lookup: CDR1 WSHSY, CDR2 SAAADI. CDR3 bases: TGCGCCAGCAGTGACTTCCCAGAGACCCAGTACTTC. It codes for CASSDFPETQYF.

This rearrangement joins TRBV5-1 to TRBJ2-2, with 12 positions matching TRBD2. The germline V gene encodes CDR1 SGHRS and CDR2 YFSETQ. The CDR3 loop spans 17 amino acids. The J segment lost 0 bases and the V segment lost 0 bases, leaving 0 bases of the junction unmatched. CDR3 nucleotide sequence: TGCGCCAGCAGCTTGGCTAGCGGGGGGGCGAACACCGGGGAGCTGTTTTTT. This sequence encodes CASSLASGGANTGELFF.

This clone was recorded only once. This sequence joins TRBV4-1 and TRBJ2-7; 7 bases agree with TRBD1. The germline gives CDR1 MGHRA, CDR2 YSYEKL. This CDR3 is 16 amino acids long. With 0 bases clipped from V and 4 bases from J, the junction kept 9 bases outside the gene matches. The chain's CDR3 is CASSQDRDRVTYEQYF. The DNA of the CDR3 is TGCGCCAGCAGCCAAGACCGGGACAGAGTAACGTACGAGCAGTACTTC.

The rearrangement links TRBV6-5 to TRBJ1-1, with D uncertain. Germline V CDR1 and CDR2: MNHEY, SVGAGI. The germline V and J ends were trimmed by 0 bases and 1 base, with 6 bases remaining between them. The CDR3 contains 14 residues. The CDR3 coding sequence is TGTGCCAGCAGTTACTCGAGCCGGAACACTGAAGCTTTCTTT. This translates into CASSYSSRNTEAFF.

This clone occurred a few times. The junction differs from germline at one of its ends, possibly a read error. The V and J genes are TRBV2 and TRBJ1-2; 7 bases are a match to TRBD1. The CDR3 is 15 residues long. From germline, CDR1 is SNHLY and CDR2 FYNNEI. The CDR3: CASSEVRDSPYGYPF. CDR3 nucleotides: TGTGCCAGCAGTGAAGTGCGGGACAGCCCCTATGGCTACCCCTTC.

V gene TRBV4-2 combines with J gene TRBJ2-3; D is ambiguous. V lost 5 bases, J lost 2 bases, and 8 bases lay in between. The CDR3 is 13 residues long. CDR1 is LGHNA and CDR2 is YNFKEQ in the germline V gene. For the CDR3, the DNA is TGTGCCAGCAGCAAAGGTATCACAGATACGCAGTATTTT. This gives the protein CASSKGITDTQYF.

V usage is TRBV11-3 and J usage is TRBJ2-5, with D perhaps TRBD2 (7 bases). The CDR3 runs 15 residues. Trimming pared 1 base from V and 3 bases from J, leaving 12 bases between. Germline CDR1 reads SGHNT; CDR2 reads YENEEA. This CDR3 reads CASSLAGGTKETQYF. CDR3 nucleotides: TGTGCCAGCAGCTTAGCGGGGGGCACCAAAGAGACCCAGTACTTC. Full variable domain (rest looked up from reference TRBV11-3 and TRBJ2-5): EAGVVQSPRYKIIEKKQPVAFWCNPISGHNTLYWYLQNLGQGPELLIRYENEEAVDDSQLPKDRFSAERLKGVDSTLKIQPAELGDSAVYLCASSLAGGTKETQYFGPGTRLLVL.

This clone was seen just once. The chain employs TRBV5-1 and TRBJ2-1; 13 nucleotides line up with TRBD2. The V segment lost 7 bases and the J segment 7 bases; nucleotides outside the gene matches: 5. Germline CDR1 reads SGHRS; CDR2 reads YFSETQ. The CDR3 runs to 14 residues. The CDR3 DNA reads TGCGCCAGCGCTCGGACTAGCGGGGGAAATGAGCAGTTCTTC. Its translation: CASARTSGGNEQFF.

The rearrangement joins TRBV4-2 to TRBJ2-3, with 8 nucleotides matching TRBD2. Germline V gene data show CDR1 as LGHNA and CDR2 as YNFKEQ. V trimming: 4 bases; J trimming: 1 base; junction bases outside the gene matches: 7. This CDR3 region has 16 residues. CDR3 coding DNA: TGTGCCAGCAGCCCTAGGGAAGCGGGGGGCACAGATACGCAGTATTTT. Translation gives CASSPREAGGTDTQYF.

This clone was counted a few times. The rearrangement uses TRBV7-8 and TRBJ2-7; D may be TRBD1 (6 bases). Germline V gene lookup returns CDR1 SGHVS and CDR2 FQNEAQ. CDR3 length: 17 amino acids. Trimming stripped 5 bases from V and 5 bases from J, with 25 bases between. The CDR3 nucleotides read TGTGCCAGCAGCACCCCGGAACAGGGCGAATTCGACAACGAGCAGTACTTC. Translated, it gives CASSTPEQGEFDNEQYF.

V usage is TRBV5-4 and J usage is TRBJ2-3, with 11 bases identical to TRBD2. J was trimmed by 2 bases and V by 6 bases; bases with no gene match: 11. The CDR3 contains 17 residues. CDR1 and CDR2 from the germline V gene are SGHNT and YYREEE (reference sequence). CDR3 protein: CASTPRASGGITDTQYF. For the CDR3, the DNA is TGTGCCAGCACCCCACGGGCTAGCGGGGGGATCACAGATACGCAGTATTTT. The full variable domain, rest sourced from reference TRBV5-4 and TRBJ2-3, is ETGVTQSPTHLIKTRGQQVTLRCSSQSGHNTVSWYQQALGQGPQFIFQYYREEENGRGNFPPRFSGLQFPNYSSELNVNALELDDSALYLCASTPRASGGITDTQYFGPGTRLTVL.

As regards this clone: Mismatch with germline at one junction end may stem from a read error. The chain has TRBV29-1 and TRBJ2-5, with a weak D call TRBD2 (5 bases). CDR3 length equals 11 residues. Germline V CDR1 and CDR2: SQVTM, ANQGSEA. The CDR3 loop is CSVEDRVGEDF. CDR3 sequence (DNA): TGCAGCGTTGAAGATCGGGTGGGAGAGGACTTC. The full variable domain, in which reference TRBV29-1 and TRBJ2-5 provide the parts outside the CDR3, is SAVISQKPSRDICQRGTSLTIQCQVDSQVTMMFWYRQQPGQSLTLIATANQGSEATYESGFVIDKFPISRPNLTFSTLTVSNMSPEDSSIYLCSVEDRVGEDFGPGTRLLVL.

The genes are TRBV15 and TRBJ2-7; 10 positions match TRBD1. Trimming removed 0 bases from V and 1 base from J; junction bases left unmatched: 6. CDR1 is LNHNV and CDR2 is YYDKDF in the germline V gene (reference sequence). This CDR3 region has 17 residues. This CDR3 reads CATSRDRQGAVSYEQYF. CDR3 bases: TGTGCCACCAGCAGAGATCGACAGGGGGCCGTTTCCTACGAGCAGTACTTC.

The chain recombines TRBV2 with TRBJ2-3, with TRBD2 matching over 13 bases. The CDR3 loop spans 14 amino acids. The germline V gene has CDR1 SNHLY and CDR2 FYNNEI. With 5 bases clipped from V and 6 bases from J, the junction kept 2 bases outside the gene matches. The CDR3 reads CASSLGLAGDTQYF. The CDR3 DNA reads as TGTGCCAGCAGTTTGGGACTAGCGGGGGATACGCAGTATTTT.